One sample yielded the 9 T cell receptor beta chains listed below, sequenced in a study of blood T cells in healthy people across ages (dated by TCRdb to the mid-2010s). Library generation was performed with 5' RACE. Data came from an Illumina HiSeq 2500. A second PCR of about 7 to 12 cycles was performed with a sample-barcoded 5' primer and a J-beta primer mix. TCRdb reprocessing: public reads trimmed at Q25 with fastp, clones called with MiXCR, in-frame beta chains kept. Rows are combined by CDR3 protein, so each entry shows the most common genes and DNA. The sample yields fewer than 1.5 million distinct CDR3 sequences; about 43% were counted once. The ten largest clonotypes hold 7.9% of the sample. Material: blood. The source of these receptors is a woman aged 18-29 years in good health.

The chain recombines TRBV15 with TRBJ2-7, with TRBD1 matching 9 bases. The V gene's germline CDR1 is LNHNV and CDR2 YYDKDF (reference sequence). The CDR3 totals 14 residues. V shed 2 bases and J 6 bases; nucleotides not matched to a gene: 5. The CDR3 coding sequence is TGTGCCACCAGCAGAACATCGACAGGGGGCGAGCAGTACTTC. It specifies CATSRTSTGGEQYF.

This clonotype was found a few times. CDR3 region: CASSQTSGGNLLETQYF. The CDR3 DNA is TGTGCCAGCAGCCAGACTAGCGGGGGTAACCTCCTTGAGACCCAGTACTTC. The chain combines TRBV3-1 with TRBJ2-7; 12 nucleotides agree with TRBD2. The assigned J gene may be wrong: the sequence end matches TRBJ2-5 better. Per germline, CDR1 LGHDT and CDR2 YNNKEL (reference sequence). The CDR3 has 17 residues.

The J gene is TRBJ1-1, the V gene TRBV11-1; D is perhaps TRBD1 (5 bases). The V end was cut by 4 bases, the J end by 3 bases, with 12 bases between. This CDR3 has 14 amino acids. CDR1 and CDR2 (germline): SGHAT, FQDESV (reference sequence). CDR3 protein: CASSSQGYYTEAFF. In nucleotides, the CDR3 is TGTGCCAGCAGCTCCCAGGGTTATTACACTGAAGCTTTCTTT.

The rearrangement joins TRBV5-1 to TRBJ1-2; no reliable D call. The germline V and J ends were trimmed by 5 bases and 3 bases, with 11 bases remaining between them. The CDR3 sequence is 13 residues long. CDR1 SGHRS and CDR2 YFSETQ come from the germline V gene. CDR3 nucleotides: TGCGCCAGCAGACGAGAGGGAGACTATGGCTACACCTTC. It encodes CASRREGDYGYTF.

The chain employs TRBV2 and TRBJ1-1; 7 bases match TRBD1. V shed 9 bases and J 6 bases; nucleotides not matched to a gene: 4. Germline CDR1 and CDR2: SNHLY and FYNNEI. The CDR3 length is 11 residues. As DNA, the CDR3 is TGTGCCAGTGACAGGGCCTCTGAAGCTTTCTTT. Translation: CASDRASEAFF.

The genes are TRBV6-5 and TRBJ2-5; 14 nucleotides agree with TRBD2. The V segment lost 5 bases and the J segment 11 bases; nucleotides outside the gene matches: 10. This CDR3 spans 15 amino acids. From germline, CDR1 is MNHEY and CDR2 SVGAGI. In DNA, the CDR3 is TGTGCCAGCAGTACACCGGGACTAGCGGGGGCTAGGCAGTACTTC. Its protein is CASSTPGLAGARQYF.

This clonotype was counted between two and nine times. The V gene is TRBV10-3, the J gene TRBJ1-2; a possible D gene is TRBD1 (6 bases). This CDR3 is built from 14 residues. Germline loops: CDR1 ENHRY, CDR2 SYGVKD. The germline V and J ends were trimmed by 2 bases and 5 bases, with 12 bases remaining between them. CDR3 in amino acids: CAISETGTIYGYTF. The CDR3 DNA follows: TGTGCCATCAGTGAGACAGGGACAATATATGGCTACACCTTC.

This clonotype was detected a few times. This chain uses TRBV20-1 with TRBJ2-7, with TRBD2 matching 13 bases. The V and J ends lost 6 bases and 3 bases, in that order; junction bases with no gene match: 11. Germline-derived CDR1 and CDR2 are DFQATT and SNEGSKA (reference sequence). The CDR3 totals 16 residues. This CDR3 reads CSAFRLAGGMSYEQYF. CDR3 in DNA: TGCAGTGCCTTCCGACTAGCGGGAGGTATGAGCTACGAGCAGTACTTC.

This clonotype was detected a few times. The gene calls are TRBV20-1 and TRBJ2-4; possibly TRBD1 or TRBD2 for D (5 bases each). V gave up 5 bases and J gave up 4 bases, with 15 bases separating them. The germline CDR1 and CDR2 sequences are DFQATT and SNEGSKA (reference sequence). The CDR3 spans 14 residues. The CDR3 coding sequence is TGCAGTGCTGCAGGGACCGCGAAAAAAAACATTCAGTACTTC. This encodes CSAAGTAKKNIQYF.